These 7 T cell receptor beta chains were all obtained from the same sample, sequenced in a study of shared clonotypes between healthy human individuals (dated by TCRdb to 2019 to 2021). Preparation of the library involved the immunoSEQ multiplex PCR assay. As stored in TCRdb, this immuneACCESS dataset retains in-frame rearrangements with V and J assigned. A fraction of the clones does not appear; measured against another copy, unresolved V genes explain less than half of the discrepancy, and the remainder lacks a known reason. Across this sample there are about 1 million clones, with roughly 70% seen only once. The ten top clones hold roughly 1.5% of the sample. Sequenced sample: memory CD4+ T cells sorted from blood. The sample's cell subset or site label, in plain terms: CD45RA-negative fraction. The receptors derive from a man aged 18 to 30 in good health.

J is TRBJ2-1 and V is TRBV11-1; TRBD1 matches at 9 bases. The CDR3 consists of 17 residues. After removal of 2 bases from V and 4 bases from J, the junction contained 9 bases not matched to a gene. Per the germline V gene, CDR1 is SGHAT and CDR2 is FQDESV (reference sequence). The CDR3 nucleotides read TGTGCCAGCAGCTTAAGAGTCGAGACAGGGGGGTACAATGAGCAGTTCTTC. This sequence encodes CASSLRVETGGYNEQFF.

This chain uses TRBV29-1 with TRBJ1-1; a weak D match, TRBD1 (5 bases). This CDR3 has 13 residues. Trimming left V 6 bases short and J 2 bases short, with 13 bases between. Per germline, CDR1 SQVTM and CDR2 ANQGSEA. CDR3 coding DNA: TGCAGCGTCCAGGGCCAAACCAACACTGAAGCTTTCTTT. Translation gives CSVQGQTNTEAFF.

This chain connects TRBV28 to TRBJ1-4, with TRBD1 matching 7 bases. The V gene end was trimmed by 5 bases and the J gene end by 5 bases; junction bases not matched to a gene: 8. The CDR3 covers 15 residues. From germline, CDR1 is MDHEN and CDR2 SYDVKM. CDR3 loop: CASSVYGTANEKLFF. In nucleotides, the CDR3 is TGTGCCAGCAGTGTTTACGGGACAGCCAATGAAAAACTGTTTTTT.

With regard to this clone: Other DNA sequences in this specimen translate into the identical CDR3. The chain combines TRBV5-1 with TRBJ1-3; the D is unclear. The V end lost 0 bases, the J end lost 4 bases, and 5 bases lay between the germline ends. Germline values: CDR1 SGHRS, CDR2 YFSETQ. The CDR3 is 13 amino acids. This CDR3 is CASSLAGGNTIYF. Written as DNA, the CDR3 is TGCGCCAGCAGCTTGGCAGGCGGAAACACCATATATTTT. The full variable domain, with the rest looked up from reference TRBV5-1 and TRBJ1-3, is KAGVTQTPRYLIKTRGQQVTLSCSPISGHRSVSWYQQTPGQGLQFLFEYFSETQRNKGNFPGRFSGRQFSNSRSEMNVSTLELGDSALYLCASSLAGGNTIYFGEGSWLTVV.

The chain carries TRBV6-1 and TRBJ2-7; D is possibly TRBD2 (5 bases). Germline loops: CDR1 MNHNS, CDR2 SASEGT. The CDR3 is 12 residues long. The ends were cut back, 6 bases at V and 3 bases at J, with 9 bases in the middle. CDR3: CASRRTSYEQYF. The CDR3 nucleotides are TGTGCCAGCAGGCGTACTAGCTACGAGCAGTACTTC.

In DNA form, the CDR3 reads TGTGCCAGCAGTTTAGATGGTGGGGGGGGGCAGTACTTC. Its translation: CASSLDGGGGQYF. The chain carries TRBV6-1 and TRBJ2-7; 7 positions agree with TRBD2. J gave up 9 bases and V 5 bases, and 10 bases lay outside the gene matches. Per the germline V gene, CDR1 is MNHNS and CDR2 is SASEGT. CDR3 length: 13 amino acids.

This chain links TRBV5-1 with TRBJ2-7; the match to TRBD1 covers 8 bases. The CDR3 totals 15 residues. Germline V gene data show CDR1 as SGHRS and CDR2 as YFSETQ. V dropped 1 base and J dropped 9; count of bases not matched to a gene: 12. The CDR3 sequence is CASSLSPGQGAGQYF. The CDR3 DNA follows: TGCGCCAGCAGCTTGTCCCCTGGGCAGGGGGCGGGGCAGTACTTC.